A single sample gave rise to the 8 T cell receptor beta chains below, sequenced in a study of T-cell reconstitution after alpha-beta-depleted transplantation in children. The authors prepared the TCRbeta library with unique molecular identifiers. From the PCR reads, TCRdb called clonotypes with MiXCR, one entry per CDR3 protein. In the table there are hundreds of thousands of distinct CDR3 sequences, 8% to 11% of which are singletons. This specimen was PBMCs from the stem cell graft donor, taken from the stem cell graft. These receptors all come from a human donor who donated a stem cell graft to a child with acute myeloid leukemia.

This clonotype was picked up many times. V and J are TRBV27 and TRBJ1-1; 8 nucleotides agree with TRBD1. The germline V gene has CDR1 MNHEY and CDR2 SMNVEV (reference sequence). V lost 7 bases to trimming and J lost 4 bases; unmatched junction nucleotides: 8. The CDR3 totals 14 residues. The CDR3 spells CASTRTGMGTEAFF. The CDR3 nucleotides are TGTGCCAGCACTAGGACAGGGATGGGCACTGAAGCTTTCTTT.

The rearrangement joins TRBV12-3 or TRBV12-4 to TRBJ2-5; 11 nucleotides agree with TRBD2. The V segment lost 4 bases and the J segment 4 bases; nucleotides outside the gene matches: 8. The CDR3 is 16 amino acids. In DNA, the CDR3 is TGTGCCAGCAGTTCTCCGGGACTAGCGGTTGCAGAGACCCAGTACTTC. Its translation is CASSSPGLAVAETQYF.

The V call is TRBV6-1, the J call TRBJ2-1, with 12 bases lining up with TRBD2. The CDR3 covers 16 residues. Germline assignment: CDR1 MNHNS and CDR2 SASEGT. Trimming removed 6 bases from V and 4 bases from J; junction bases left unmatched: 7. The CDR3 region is CASRPGLAGPYNEQFF. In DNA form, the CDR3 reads TGTGCCAGCAGGCCGGGACTAGCGGGTCCGTACAATGAGCAGTTCTTC.

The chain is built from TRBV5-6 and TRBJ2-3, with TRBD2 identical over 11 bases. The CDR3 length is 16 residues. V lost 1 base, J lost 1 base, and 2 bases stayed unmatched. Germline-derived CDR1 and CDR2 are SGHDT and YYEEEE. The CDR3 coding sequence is TGTGCCAGCAGCTTGACTAGCGGGAGAGGCACAGATACGCAGTATTTT. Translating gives CASSLTSGRGTDTQYF. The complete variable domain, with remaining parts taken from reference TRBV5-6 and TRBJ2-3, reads DAGVTQSPTHLIKTRGQQVTLRCSPKSGHDTVSWYQQALGQGPQFIFQYYEEEERQRGNFPDRFSGHQFPNYSSELNVNALLLGDSALYLCASSLTSGRGTDTQYFGPGTRLTVL.

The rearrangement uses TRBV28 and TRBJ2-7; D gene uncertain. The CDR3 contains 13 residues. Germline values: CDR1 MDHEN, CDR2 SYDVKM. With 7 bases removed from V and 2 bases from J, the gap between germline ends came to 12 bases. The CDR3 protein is CASTPGSPYEQYF. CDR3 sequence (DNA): TGTGCCAGCACTCCTGGTTCTCCCTACGAGCAGTACTTC. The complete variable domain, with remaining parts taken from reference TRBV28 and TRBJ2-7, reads DVKVTQSSRYLVKRTGEKVFLECVQDMDHENMFWYRQDPGLGLRLIYFSYDVKMKEKGDIPEGYSVSREKKERFSLILESASTNQTSMYLCASTPGSPYEQYFGPGTRLTVT.

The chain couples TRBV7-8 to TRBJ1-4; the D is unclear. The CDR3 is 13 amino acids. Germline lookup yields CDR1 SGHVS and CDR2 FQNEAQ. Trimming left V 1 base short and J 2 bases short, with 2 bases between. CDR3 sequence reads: CASSLVTNEKLFF. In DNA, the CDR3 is TGTGCCAGCAGCTTAGTCACTAATGAAAAACTGTTTTTT. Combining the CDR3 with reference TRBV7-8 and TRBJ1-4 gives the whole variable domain GAGVSQSPRYKVAKRGQDVALRCDPISGHVSLFWYQQALGQGPEFLTYFQNEAQLDKSGLPSDRFFAERPEGSVSTLKIQRTQQEDSAVYLCASSLVTNEKLFFGSGTQLSVL.

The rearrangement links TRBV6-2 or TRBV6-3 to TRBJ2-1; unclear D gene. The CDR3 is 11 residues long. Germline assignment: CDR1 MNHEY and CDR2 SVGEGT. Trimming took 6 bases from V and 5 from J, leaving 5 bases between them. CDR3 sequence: CASRLDNEQFF. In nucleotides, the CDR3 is TGTGCCAGCAGACTTGACAATGAGCAGTTCTTC.

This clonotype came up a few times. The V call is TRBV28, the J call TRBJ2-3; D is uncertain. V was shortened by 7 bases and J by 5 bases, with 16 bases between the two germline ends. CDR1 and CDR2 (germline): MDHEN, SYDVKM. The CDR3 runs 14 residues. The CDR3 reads CASIAPGPEDTQYF. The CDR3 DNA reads TGTGCCAGCATCGCCCCGGGTCCTGAAGATACGCAGTATTTT.